The source of this T cell receptor (beta chain) is a study of T cells in women clearing cervical HPV infection (dated by TCRdb to 2017 to 2018). About the full investigation: The cases were 25 women with histologically confirmed HPV16-related CIN3 or worse, and 2 of these cases were invasive cancers. Since only a few of the women had HLA typing available, the possibility that HLA type was acting as a confounder could not be ruled out. For cases, the median interval between lesion detection and blood sampling was around 160 days, with an interquartile range of roughly 90 to 200 days. The 20 to 30 controls were women who cleared a single incident HPV16 infection within 12 months without developing precancer or cancer. Blood from cases was collected at the visit at which the lesion was first identified, whereas blood from controls was collected once infection was no longer detected. In the parent cohort, 10,000 to 11,000 women aged 18 or older were enrolled in Guanacaste, Costa Rica, during about 1993 to 1995 and then followed for seven years. Cases were matched to controls by age within five years and by the year the sample was collected. The exploratory proof-of-principle case-control study was nested within the Guanacaste HPV Natural History Study in Costa Rica and compared TCR repertoires across cervical HPV16 outcomes. Cases had a median age of approximately 35 years compared with 38 for controls, and baseline characteristics showed no significant differences between the groups. Quality controls consisted of five blinded duplicates per group, for a total of some 60 samples made up of about 50 participants and about 10 replicates.

Using the immunoSEQ assay, multiplex PCR amplified TCR beta CDR3 regions from an average of approximately 1,200 ng of genomic DNA per sample. The assay corrected primer bias using a complete synthetic TCR repertoire to establish an amplification baseline. The amplicons were sequenced on the Illumina platform. In the paper's pipeline: Sequences were error-corrected by clustering with frequency ratios and a modified nearest-neighbor algorithm, then analyzed in the immunoSEQ Analyzer with IMGT gene definitions. At each rarefaction depth, TCR richness and evenness were averaged across 20 rarefaction repeats, and samples with fewer sequences than that depth were excluded. Relative abundances of V, D and J genes were compared between groups using Wilcoxon rank sum tests, with FDR correction applied. In the blinded duplicates, the intraclass correlation was approximately 96% for TCR richness and averaged about 80% across 60 to 70 gene segments. In TCRdb, the immuneACCESS table is reduced to in-frame sequences with V and J assigned. These tables do not hold every clone; where another copy was compared, an unresolved V gene accounts for under half, and the others remain unexplained. For V, J and clone size, that table is used; D and trimming come from the DNA. The sample's table covers around 17,000 clones. Approximately 10% of the sample comes from the top ten.

The CDR3 holds 14 amino acids from the cysteine to the phenylalanine. Shown are 33 bases from within the CDR3, in frame from base 1. From a lookup of the germline V gene, CDR1 and CDR2 are SQVTM and ANQGSEA. The germline V end is reduced by 5 bases and the J end by 5 bases; junction bases left unmatched: 6. The paper as a whole reports these results and caveats: Because T-cell numbers per sample were unknown, differences in richness could reflect varying T-cell content rather than repertoire biology. Cases were distinguished from controls with an estimated AUC of about 0.78 by random forest classifiers combining richness and V gene abundances. Whether associations preceded infection or resulted from infection could not be shown with the cross-sectional design, and effector/memory subsets and HPV-specific T cells were not isolated. Lower TRBV6-7 relative abundance was observed in cases than in controls (around 0.1% versus 0.15%; Bonferroni P = 0.0008). CIN3+ cases had significantly higher TCR repertoire richness than controls across sequencing depths, but evenness did not differ between the groups.

Every participant had a single incident cervical HPV16 infection, and prevalent HPV16 infections were excluded. Cervical HPV DNA was detected with MY09/MY11 PCR, and genotyping was done with dot-blot hybridization. Roughly 15 mL of heparinized blood was centrifuged, after which the buffy coat was aliquoted, frozen at -30 degrees C, and then stored at -80 degrees C. QIAGEN kits were used to extract genomic DNA from the buffy coat specimens. A word on this clone: The antigen this receptor binds is unknown. From the germline J gene comes the end of the CDR3, since the read stops 3 residues before it.

The chain is made from TRBV29-1 and TRBJ2-1, with 10 bases matching TRBD2. Sequencing input: blood buffy coat. This TCR was recovered from a woman between 18 and 75 years old with a cervical HPV16 infection that either progressed to CIN3+ or cleared (not recorded which). CDR3 sequence: CSVSRLAGNNEQFF. The part of the CDR3 DNA that was read is TGCAGCGTTAGTAGACTAGCGGGCAACAATGAG.